This T cell receptor (beta chain) was profiled in a study of patients and donors after allogeneic stem cell transplantation. Each CDR3 protein gets one entry after TCRdb re-called the RT-PCR reads with MiXCR. The sample consists of about a million distinct CDR3 sequences, 18% of them appearing once. The CDR3 is made up of 15 amino acids. V was clipped by 7 bases and J by 0 bases, with 16 bases between them. Germline-derived CDR1 and CDR2 are MNHNS and SASEGT. This clonotype was counted only a few times. The receptor was isolated from a human donor who was either an allogeneic HSCT recipient or a stem cell or donor lymphocyte infusion donor (not recorded which). It is not recorded whose cells these are; they may come from a transplant donor. Sample: blood, either unsorted or a sorted T cell fraction (not recorded which). The chain combines TRBV6-1 with TRBJ2-7; the D gene is possibly TRBD2 (6 bases). The CDR3 DNA follows: TGTGCCAGCACTCACCGGCGGGATTCCTCCTACGAGCAGTACTTC. Protein sequence: CASTHRRDSSYEQYF.